The TCR beta chain under discussion was sequenced for a study of T-cell memory formation after mild COVID-19. Study-level points and caveats: CD4/CD8 balance held among clones contracting day 15 to 85, and later expanders leaned CD4+.

Trimming took 1 base from V and 2 from J, leaving 11 bases between them. CDR3 length: 15 amino acids. MiXCR, applied by TCRdb to the 5' RACE reads, yields one record per CDR3 protein. The table includes roughly 170,000 distinct CDR3 sequences, around a fifth detected once. As regards this clonotype: Its antigen is not known.

The sequenced sample consisted of PBMCs or a T cell subset sorted from them (not recorded which). The V and J genes are TRBV12-3 or TRBV12-4 and TRBJ2-5; D is perhaps TRBD2 (5 bases). The TCR was taken from an adult woman who had mild COVID-19 (a few samples of this study predate the infection). Cell type and time point are not known. DNA of the CDR3: TGTGCCAGCAGTTTAGGATCCAGAGGGCAAGAGACCCAGTACTTC. It translates to CASSLGSRGQETQYF.